This T cell receptor beta chain appears in the sequencing data of a study of blood T cell repertoires in COVID-19. Study context: Italy, Spain and the United States were the sources of the convalescent and acute COVID-19 samples.

Per the original methods: Researchers report that nucleated cell counts were estimated from reference gene primer amplification. Produced via immunoSEQ multiplex PCR; TCRdb's table is partial and in-frame only. V, J and clone size are taken as reported in that table, and D and trimming were inferred from the DNA itself. In the table there are 200,000 to 250,000 clones, around 87% of which are singletons. Losses at the gene ends were 0 bases for V and 1 base for J; bases not matched to a gene: 2. The germline gives CDR1 KGHSH, CDR2 LQKENI. CDR3 length: 15 amino acids. Participants were aged about 18 to 100 years from 20 to 30 US areas. Membership in each cohort depended on participant-reported clinical history.

The sequence derives from a woman aged 18-29 years in a cohort exposed to, infected with or recovered from COVID-19 (not recorded which). This chain joins TRBV18 and TRBJ1-1; TRBD1 matches at 7 bases. Sequencing input: PBMCs or T cells enriched from blood (not recorded which). CDR3 bases: TGTGCCAGCTCACCACCACAGGGGCAGAACACTGAAGCTTTCTTT. It yields the protein CASSPPQGQNTEAFF.